Presented here are 21 T cell receptor beta chains from one specimen sequenced in a study of T cell responses to AZD1222 COVID-19 vaccine. Produced via immunoSEQ multiplex PCR; TCRdb's table is partial and in-frame only. The table has about 140,000 clones, 80% to 95% seen once. Here the sequenced sample was peripheral blood, taken 28 days after the second AZD1222 dose. These TCRs come from an adult who received the AZD1222 COVID-19 vaccine.

The CDR3 DNA follows: TGTGCCAGCAGTTTAATCAGGGCACAGCCCCAGCATTTT. Amino acid sequence: CASSLIRAQPQHF. The J gene is TRBJ1-5, the V gene TRBV25-1, with D possibly matching TRBD1 (5 bases). V lost 5 bases to trimming and J lost 7 bases, with 12 bases between them. Germline lookup yields CDR1 MGHDK and CDR2 SYGVNS. The CDR3 has 13 residues.

This chain joins TRBV7-8 and TRBJ2-6; no definite D call. Germline-derived CDR1 and CDR2 are SGHVS and FQNEAQ. The CDR3 loop spans 16 amino acids. V lost 2 bases to trimming and J lost 0 bases, with 8 bases between them. The CDR3 is CASSLLGSSGANVLTF. For the CDR3, the DNA is TGTGCCAGCAGCTTATTAGGGTCCTCTGGGGCCAACGTCCTGACTTTC.

This clone appeared once. This rearrangement joins TRBV6-5 to TRBJ2-7; 9 bases match TRBD1. The V and J ends lost 2 bases and 3 bases, in that order; junction bases with no gene match: 8. CDR3 length: 16 amino acids. The germline CDR1 and CDR2 sequences are MNHEY and SVGAGI. The CDR3 DNA sequence: TGTGCCAGCAGTTACACCCACAGGGGGCCTTACTACGAGCAGTACTTC. This translates into CASSYTHRGPYYEQYF.

V usage is TRBV9 and J usage is TRBJ2-2; 8 bases line up with TRBD2. The CDR3 has 17 amino acids. V lost 0 bases to trimming and J lost 5 bases; unmatched junction nucleotides: 9. CDR1 SGDLS and CDR2 YYNGEE come from the germline V gene. DNA of the CDR3: TGTGCCAGCAGCGTAGCGGGAGCGGGAGTGGTGACCGGGGAGCTGTTTTTT. Encoded protein: CASSVAGAGVVTGELFF. The entire variable domain, with the rest obtained from reference TRBV9 and TRBJ2-2, is as follows: DSGVTQTPKHLITATGQRVTLRCSPRSGDLSVYWYQQSLDQGLQFLIQYYNGEERAKGNILERFSAQQFPDLHSELNLSSLELGDSALYFCASSVAGAGVVTGELFFGEGSRLTVL.

The genes are TRBV10-3 and TRBJ1-1; D is ambiguous. V lost 6 bases and J 3 bases, leaving 5 bases between the germline ends. The CDR3 is 11 amino acids. Germline lookup yields CDR1 ENHRY and CDR2 SYGVKD. The CDR3 region has the DNA TGTGCCATCAGGAGGGACACTGAAGCTTTCTTT. Amino acid sequence: CAIRRDTEAFF.

This clone was counted a single time. The CDR3: CASSVRWENNEQFF. The DNA for the CDR3 is TGTGCCAGCAGCGTCCGGTGGGAGAACAATGAGCAGTTCTTC. The rearrangement uses TRBV9 and TRBJ2-1, with D perhaps matching TRBD2 (5 bases). CDR1 is SGDLS and CDR2 is YYNGEE in the germline V gene. The ends were cut back, 2 bases at V and 5 bases at J, with 11 bases in the middle. This CDR3 spans 14 amino acids.

The J gene is TRBJ2-5, the V gene TRBV15; 7 bases align to TRBD2. V shed 3 bases, J shed 0 bases, and the junction held 4 bases outside the gene matches. Germline CDR1 reads LNHNV; CDR2 reads YYDKDF (reference sequence). The CDR3 is 15 amino acids. CDR3 loop: CATSRNSGYQETQYF. The CDR3 DNA reads as TGTGCCACCAGCAGGAATAGCGGGTACCAAGAGACCCAGTACTTC.

The CDR3: CASSSPQGTGGFGEQYF. As DNA, the CDR3 is TGTGCCAGCAGCTCCCCTCAGGGGACAGGGGGTTTCGGGGAGCAGTACTTC. The chain employs TRBV7-9 and TRBJ2-7; 11 nucleotides align to TRBD1. V lost 4 bases, J lost 7 bases, and 15 bases stayed unmatched. The germline gives CDR1 SEHNR, CDR2 FQNEAQ (reference sequence). There are 17 residues in the CDR3. The entire variable domain, with the rest obtained from reference TRBV7-9 and TRBJ2-7, is as follows: DTGVSQNPRHKITKRGQNVTFRCDPISEHNRLYWYRQTLGQGPEFLTYFQNEAQLEKSRLLSDRFSAERPKGSFSTLEIQRTEQGDSAMYLCASSSPQGTGGFGEQYFGPGTRLTVT.

V and J are TRBV18 and TRBJ2-7; perhaps TRBD2 as D (7 bases). Germline V gene lookup returns CDR1 KGHSH and CDR2 LQKENI. The CDR3 has 19 residues. The V gene lost 4 bases and the J gene lost 5 bases, with 30 bases spanning the gap. The CDR3 DNA is TGTGCCAGCTCACGCAGTCGGGGGGCACTATTGCCGGATGGCAACGAGCAGTACTTC. Encoded protein: CASSRSRGALLPDGNEQYF.

The V gene is TRBV2, the J gene TRBJ1-2; no firm D call. The germline V and J ends were trimmed by 10 bases and 8 bases, with 17 bases remaining between them. CDR1 and CDR2 from the germline V gene are SNHLY and FYNNEI. The CDR3 runs 12 residues. The DNA for the CDR3 is TGTGCCACGCCAGGTGACGGGAGGGGCTACACCTTC. This sequence encodes CATPGDGRGYTF.

This clone was seen a single time. The chain carries TRBV7-6 and TRBJ2-3; no clear D gene. The CDR3 loop spans 15 amino acids. Germline-derived CDR1 and CDR2 are SGHVS and FNYEAQ. V lost 5 bases and J 0 bases, leaving 12 bases between the germline ends. CDR3 loop: CASSPFAASTDTQYF. CDR3 bases: TGTGCCAGCAGCCCCTTCGCCGCTAGCACAGATACGCAGTATTTT.

The chain employs TRBV9 and TRBJ2-1, with D possibly being TRBD2 (6 bases). V lost 2 bases and J lost 5, with 17 bases in between. The germline CDR1 and CDR2 sequences are SGDLS and YYNGEE. This CDR3 is 16 amino acids long. In DNA, the CDR3 is TGTGCCAGCAGCGTCACCGGGACTGATTCCCACAATGAGCAGTTCTTC. Protein product: CASSVTGTDSHNEQFF. Full variable domain (outside the CDR3, taken from reference TRBV9 and TRBJ2-1): DSGVTQTPKHLITATGQRVTLRCSPRSGDLSVYWYQQSLDQGLQFLIQYYNGEERAKGNILERFSAQQFPDLHSELNLSSLELGDSALYFCASSVTGTDSHNEQFFGPGTRLTVL.

This clone was detected only a few times. The CDR3 bases are TGTGCCAGCAGCCATAACTACAATGAGCAGTTCTTC. This gives the protein CASSHNYNEQFF. The rearrangement links TRBV5-4 to TRBJ2-1; no firm D call. Trimming removed 4 bases from V and 3 bases from J, with 5 bases in between. The length of the CDR3 is 12 residues. CDR1 and CDR2 from the germline V gene are SGHNT and YYREEE (reference sequence).

CDR3 protein: CASSDSQGAYGYTF. CDR3 nucleotides: TGTGCCAGCAGCGACTCACAGGGGGCCTATGGCTACACCTTC. This chain links TRBV9 with TRBJ1-2; TRBD1 matches at 9 bases. This CDR3 comprises 14 residues. Losses at the gene ends were 3 bases for V and 4 bases for J; bases not matched to a gene: 4. From germline, CDR1 is SGDLS and CDR2 YYNGEE.

The rearrangement links TRBV12-3 or TRBV12-4 to TRBJ1-1; 7 positions match TRBD1. With V trimmed by 8 bases and J by 4 bases, 7 bases remained unmatched. This CDR3 is built from 13 residues. CDR3 nucleotide sequence: TGTGCCAGCCAGGGGGGCGGGGGCACTGAAGCTTTCTTT. As protein: CASQGGGGTEAFF.

In DNA, the CDR3 is TGTGCCAGCAGCGGGCCAGGGGGCGAGCAGTTCTTC. Translating gives CASSGPGGEQFF. The V and J genes are TRBV9 and TRBJ2-1; 8 bases are shared with TRBD1. There are 12 residues in the CDR3. The V and J ends lost 3 bases and 10 bases, in that order; junction bases with no gene match: 3. In germline, CDR1 is SGDLS, CDR2 YYNGEE.

This clone came up once. The J gene is TRBJ1-2, the V gene TRBV2; no firm D call. The V gene's germline CDR1 is SNHLY and CDR2 FYNNEI. Trimming removed 6 bases at V and 5 bases at J, with 7 bases between. This CDR3 comprises 11 residues. This chain's CDR3 is CASSVNYGYTF. For the CDR3, the DNA is TGTGCCAGCAGCGTAAATTATGGCTACACCTTC.

The chain combines TRBV7-9 with TRBJ2-1; D ambiguous. The CDR3 loop spans 12 amino acids. V lost 3 bases to trimming and J lost 9 bases, with 9 bases between them. The germline V gene has CDR1 SEHNR and CDR2 FQNEAQ (reference sequence). The DNA for the CDR3 is TGTGCCAGCAGCTTCCGAGGCCCTGAGCAGTTCTTC. Amino acid sequence: CASSFRGPEQFF.

V usage is TRBV5-8 and J usage is TRBJ1-1; 10 bases map to TRBD1. V shed 2 bases, J shed 10 bases, and the junction held 14 bases outside the gene matches. CDR1 and CDR2 from the germline V gene are SGHTS and YDEGEE. This CDR3 has 16 residues. CDR3 loop: CASSLVGAGQGHGAFF. In DNA form, the CDR3 reads TGTGCCAGCAGCTTAGTAGGGGCGGGACAGGGGCACGGAGCTTTCTTT.

V and J are TRBV27 and TRBJ1-5; 10 bases align to TRBD1. Germline V gene lookup returns CDR1 MNHEY and CDR2 SMNVEV (reference sequence). The trim removed 4 bases at V and 5 bases at J, leaving 5 bases unmatched. The CDR3 is 15 amino acids. The CDR3 nucleotides read TGTGCCAGCAGTTGGGTCGGACAGGGGGATCAGCCCCAGCATTTT. Its translation is CASSWVGQGDQPQHF.

This clone was recorded a few times. The CDR3: CASSYPYLGGKDSNQPQHF. The CDR3 bases are TGTGCCAGCAGTTACCCCTACCTCGGGGGCAAGGATAGCAATCAGCCCCAGCATTTT. The V and J genes are TRBV6-2 or TRBV6-3 and TRBJ1-5; TRBD1 is a possible D gene (6 bases). Germline lookup yields CDR1 MNHEY and CDR2 SVGEGT. The CDR3 has 19 amino acids. V was clipped by 2 bases and J by 0 bases, with 20 bases between them.